These 28 T cell receptor beta chains were all obtained from the same sample, sequenced in a study of T cell responses to AZD1222 COVID-19 vaccine (dated by TCRdb to about 2021). The time point label of this sample denotes: about 28 days (+/-7) after the second vaccine dose. Libraries were made using the immunoSEQ multiplex PCR assay. The source is immuneACCESS, and TCRdb retained only in-frame sequences with V and J called. Part of the clones is not carried over; for the studies checked, unresolved V genes explain less than half of this, and the remainder is unexplained. The sample table holds more than 150,000 clones, of which 85% to 95% were seen once. The ten largest clones capture 1.5% to 2.5% of the sample. Material: peripheral blood, obtained 28 days after the second AZD1222 dose. These receptors were obtained from an adult who received the AZD1222 COVID-19 vaccine.

The chain is built from TRBV18 and TRBJ2-1, with D unresolved. The V end lost 8 bases, the J end lost 5 bases, and 10 bases lay between the germline ends. This CDR3 has 12 residues. Germline values: CDR1 KGHSH, CDR2 LQKENI. The CDR3 DNA sequence: TGTGCCAGCCAATTCCCAAACAATGAGCAGTTCTTC. Its protein product is CASQFPNNEQFF.

V is TRBV4-1 and J is TRBJ2-1; D is perhaps TRBD2 (5 bases). The CDR3 totals 13 residues. V was shortened by 4 bases and J by 11 bases, with 15 bases between the two germline ends. Germline assignment: CDR1 MGHRA and CDR2 YSYEKL. The CDR3 region is CASSPGLVNQQFF. The CDR3 coding sequence is TGCGCCAGCAGCCCTGGACTGGTTAATCAGCAGTTCTTC.

The chain employs TRBV2 and TRBJ1-5; D is possibly TRBD1 (5 bases). V was shortened by 6 bases and J by 4 bases, with 16 bases between the two germline ends. The CDR3 consists of 15 residues. Germline V lookup: CDR1 SNHLY, CDR2 FYNNEI. The CDR3 loop is CASSLGQAPNQPQHF. As DNA, the CDR3 is TGTGCCAGCAGCTTGGGGCAGGCCCCTAATCAGCCCCAGCATTTT.

The rearrangement uses TRBV12-3 or TRBV12-4 and TRBJ1-5; no definite D call. The length of the CDR3 is 13 residues. The V gene lost 3 bases and the J gene lost 5 bases, with 8 bases spanning the gap. The CDR3 DNA is TGTGCCAGCAGTTTCTCTGCCTATCAGCCCCAGCATTTT. It is translated as CASSFSAYQPQHF.

The CDR3 protein is CAISAQTGGDEKLFF. The CDR3 region has the DNA TGTGCCATCAGTGCCCAGACAGGCGGGGATGAAAAACTGTTTTTT. The chain combines TRBV10-3 with TRBJ1-4; D is perhaps TRBD1 (6 bases). Germline V CDR1 and CDR2: ENHRY, SYGVKD. This CDR3 spans 15 amino acids. The V and J ends lost 4 bases and 6 bases respectively, with 15 bases between them.

The chain links TRBV6-4 to TRBJ1-1; D unresolved. CDR3 length: 13 residues. Germline values: CDR1 MRHNA, CDR2 SNTAGT. V was cut by 4 bases and J by 1 base, with 7 bases left in between. The CDR3 sequence: CASSVRTNTEAFF. DNA for the CDR3: TGTGCCAGCAGTGTTAGGACGAACACTGAAGCTTTCTTT.

This chain links TRBV3-1 (or the pseudogene TRBV3-2) with TRBJ2-3; 11 nucleotides match TRBD2. V was clipped by 1 base and J by 3 bases; unmatched bases: 9. Germline CDR1 and CDR2: LGHDT and YNNKEL (reference sequence). The CDR3 is 18 amino acids. The CDR3 spells CASSQASLAGGRTDTQYF. DNA for the CDR3: TGTGCCAGCAGCCAAGCCTCTCTAGCGGGAGGTCGAACAGATACGCAGTATTTT.

This chain uses TRBV6-5 with TRBJ2-7; perhaps TRBD1 as D (7 bases). CDR3 length: 15 residues. Germline-derived CDR1 and CDR2 are MNHEY and SVGAGI. The germline V and J ends were trimmed by 5 bases and 3 bases, with 17 bases remaining between them. CDR3 sequence: CASSLLGQGGYEQYF. The CDR3 DNA reads as TGTGCCAGCAGTCTTCTGGGCCAGGGGGGCTACGAGCAGTACTTC.

This rearrangement joins TRBV3-1 (or the pseudogene TRBV3-2) to TRBJ1-6, with no clear D. Germline V CDR1 and CDR2: LGHDT, YNNKEL (reference sequence). Deletions cut 4 bases from V and 1 base from J, with 8 bases between. The CDR3 has 15 amino acids. Here the CDR3 reads CASSPQASYNSPLHF. The CDR3, as DNA: TGTGCCAGCAGCCCCCAGGCTTCCTATAATTCACCCCTCCACTTT.

J is TRBJ2-3 and V is TRBV3-1 (or the pseudogene TRBV3-2); D not certain. Germline V gene data show CDR1 as LGHDT and CDR2 as YNNKEL (reference sequence). The CDR3 length is 15 residues. Trimming removed 1 base at V and 2 bases at J, with 10 bases between. The CDR3 DNA is TGTGCCAGCAGCCAAGGAGTGAGTCCCACAGATACGCAGTATTTT. Translation: CASSQGVSPTDTQYF.

V is TRBV24-1 and J is TRBJ2-3; D unresolved. The V gene lost 4 bases and the J gene lost 2 bases, with 6 bases spanning the gap. Germline lookup yields CDR1 KGHDR and CDR2 SFDVKD. This CDR3 has 13 residues. CDR3 residues: CATSDPNTDTQYF. CDR3 nucleotides: TGTGCCACCAGTGACCCCAACACAGATACGCAGTATTTT.

CDR3 sequence reads: CASSLAGQVSRPQHF. The CDR3 bases are TGTGCCAGCAGCTTAGCGGGCCAGGTCTCTCGGCCCCAGCATTTT. The V and J genes are TRBV7-8 and TRBJ1-5; D not certain. Trimming cost V 0 bases and J 9 bases, with 15 bases left between them. The CDR3 covers 15 residues. Germline CDR1 SGHVS, CDR2 FQNEAQ. Full variable domain (rest looked up from reference TRBV7-8 and TRBJ1-5): GAGVSQSPRYKVAKRGQDVALRCDPISGHVSLFWYQQALGQGPEFLTYFQNEAQLDKSGLPSDRFFAERPEGSVSTLKIQRTQQEDSAVYLCASSLAGQVSRPQHFGDGTRLSIL.

J is TRBJ1-2 and V is TRBV9; the D is unclear. The germline CDR1 and CDR2 sequences are SGDLS and YYNGEE. V lost 0 bases and J 8 bases, leaving 14 bases between the germline ends. CDR3 size: 14 residues. Written as DNA, the CDR3 is TGTGCCAGCAGCGTAGGCCCGGGAAAGGGAGGCTACACCTTC. It is translated as CASSVGPGKGGYTF. Variable domain in full (rest from reference TRBV9 and TRBJ1-2): DSGVTQTPKHLITATGQRVTLRCSPRSGDLSVYWYQQSLDQGLQFLIQYYNGEERAKGNILERFSAQQFPDLHSELNLSSLELGDSALYFCASSVGPGKGGYTFGSGTRLTVV.

This sequence joins TRBV5-1 and TRBJ1-4, with 8 positions matching TRBD1. Germline V gene lookup returns CDR1 SGHRS and CDR2 YFSETQ. This CDR3 has 15 residues. V gave up 2 bases and J gave up 8 bases; unmatched junction bases: 8. DNA for the CDR3: TGCGCCAGCAGCTTACAGGGGGTTCTCGAGGAAAAACTGTTTTTT. The encoded protein is CASSLQGVLEEKLFF.

The J gene is TRBJ2-5, the V gene TRBV6-5; D not certain. CDR1 MNHEY and CDR2 SVGAGI come from the germline V gene. This CDR3 has 12 amino acids. Trimming took 11 bases from V and 0 from J, leaving 10 bases between them. In nucleotides, the CDR3 is TGTGCCGATGGTAGACACCAAGAGACCCAGTACTTC. Translated, it gives CADGRHQETQYF.

The chain links TRBV5-1 to TRBJ1-2, with D perhaps matching TRBD1 (6 bases). This CDR3 comprises 15 residues. Germline CDR1 and CDR2: SGHRS and YFSETQ. The V end was cut by 0 bases, the J end by 8 bases, with 17 bases between. The CDR3 DNA is TGCGCCAGCAGCTTGGCCATTACGGGGGCGGAGGGCTACACCTTC. Amino acids: CASSLAITGAEGYTF.

V and J are TRBV7-3 and TRBJ2-4; possible D gene TRBD2, 6 bases. V was cut by 3 bases and J by 7 bases, with 10 bases left in between. This CDR3 is 13 amino acids long. In germline, CDR1 is SGHTA, CDR2 FQGTGA. The CDR3 loop reads CASSFSGDNIQYF. CDR3 coding DNA: TGTGCCAGCAGCTTCTCGGGGGACAACATTCAGTACTTC.

The chain carries TRBV18 and TRBJ1-1; D is uncertain. The CDR3 is 12 residues long. CDR1 and CDR2 from the germline V gene are KGHSH and LQKENI. Deletions cut 4 bases from V and 6 bases from J, with 9 bases between. In DNA, the CDR3 is TGTGCCAGCTCACAAGCTGATCCTGAAGCTTTCTTT. Encoded protein: CASSQADPEAFF. The full variable domain, with the rest looked up from reference TRBV18 and TRBJ1-1, is NAGVMQNPRHLVRRRGQEARLRCSPMKGHSHVYWYRQLPEEGLKFMVYLQKENIIDESGMPKERFSAEFPKEGPSILRIQQVVRGDSAAYFCASSQADPEAFFGQGTRLTVV.

This sequence joins TRBV19 and TRBJ1-6; a weak D match, TRBD1 (6 bases). This CDR3 has 14 residues. V lost 6 bases to trimming and J lost 7 bases, with 13 bases between them. In germline, CDR1 is LNHDA, CDR2 SQIVND (reference sequence). The CDR3 DNA reads as TGTGCCAGTAGGGGTGGACAGATGAATTCACCCCTCCACTTT. This codes for CASRGGQMNSPLHF. The complete variable domain, with remaining parts taken from reference TRBV19 and TRBJ1-6, reads DGGITQSPKYLFRKEGQNVTLSCEQNLNHDAMYWYRQDPGQGLRLIYYSQIVNDFQKGDIAEGYSVSREKKESFPLTVTSAQKNPTAFYLCASRGGQMNSPLHFGNGTRLTVT.

The rearrangement links TRBV5-1 to TRBJ2-7; D call uncertain. Looked up from germline, CDR1 is SGHRS and CDR2 is YFSETQ. The CDR3 length is 15 residues. V was cut by 0 bases and J by 0 bases, with 10 bases left in between. The DNA of the CDR3 is TGCGCCAGCAGCTTGGCCATGGGGAACTCCTACGAGCAGTACTTC. Its protein is CASSLAMGNSYEQYF.

V usage is TRBV6-5 and J usage is TRBJ2-7; D possibly matches TRBD1 or TRBD2 (5 bases each). CDR1 is MNHEY and CDR2 is SVGAGI in the germline V gene. V was trimmed by 6 bases and J by 3 bases, leaving 12 bases between them. The CDR3 totals 13 residues. CDR3 nucleotides: TGTGCCAGCAGGACCGGGACGCTCTACGAGCAGTACTTC. Its protein is CASRTGTLYEQYF.

The chain couples TRBV2 to TRBJ2-5; TRBD1 aligns across 7 bases. CDR1 is SNHLY and CDR2 is FYNNEI in the germline V gene. The CDR3 consists of 14 residues. V gave up 7 bases and J gave up 4 bases; unmatched junction bases: 9. DNA for the CDR3: TGTGCCAGCATCGACGACAGGGCCGGAGAGACCCAGTACTTC. It translates to CASIDDRAGETQYF. The full variable domain, in which reference TRBV2 and TRBJ2-5 provide the parts outside the CDR3, is EPEVTQTPSHQVTQMGQEVILRCVPISNHLYFYWYRQILGQKVEFLVSFYNNEISEKSEIFDDQFSVERPDGSNFTLKIRSTKLEDSAMYFCASIDDRAGETQYFGPGTRLLVL.

Here the CDR3 reads CASSPVRMGAGYGYTF. The CDR3 nucleotides read TGTGCCAGCTCACCAGTTCGAATGGGGGCTGGGTATGGCTACACCTTC. The chain is built from TRBV18 and TRBJ1-2, with D possibly being TRBD1 (6 bases). This CDR3 is built from 16 residues. V gave up 2 bases and J gave up 5 bases, with 18 bases separating them. The germline V gene has CDR1 KGHSH and CDR2 LQKENI. The full variable domain, with the rest looked up from reference TRBV18 and TRBJ1-2, is NAGVMQNPRHLVRRRGQEARLRCSPMKGHSHVYWYRQLPEEGLKFMVYLQKENIIDESGMPKERFSAEFPKEGPSILRIQQVVRGDSAAYFCASSPVRMGAGYGYTFGSGTRLTVV.

The V call is TRBV7-9, the J call TRBJ1-4; the D gene is possibly TRBD1 (5 bases). This CDR3 is 18 amino acids long. CDR1 is SEHNR and CDR2 is FQNEAQ in the germline V gene (reference sequence). Trimming removed 1 base from V and 0 bases from J, with 15 bases in between. The CDR3 region has the DNA TGTGCCAGCAGCTTAGACCAGCCCGGGGGGGCAACTAATGAAAAACTGTTTTTT. Its protein is CASSLDQPGGATNEKLFF. Full variable domain (missing parts from reference TRBV7-9 and TRBJ1-4): DTGVSQNPRHKITKRGQNVTFRCDPISEHNRLYWYRQTLGQGPEFLTYFQNEAQLEKSRLLSDRFSAERPKGSFSTLEIQRTEQGDSAMYLCASSLDQPGGATNEKLFFGSGTQLSVL.

The chain recombines TRBV7-3 with TRBJ1-2; D ambiguous. Germline assignment: CDR1 SGHTA and CDR2 FQGTGA. The CDR3 totals 13 residues. Between the trimmed V and J ends, which lost 3 bases and 6 bases, there was a span of 11 bases. This CDR3 is CASSFSEGHGYTF. CDR3 in DNA: TGTGCCAGCAGCTTCTCAGAGGGCCATGGCTACACCTTC.

The V call is TRBV18, the J call TRBJ1-5; 10 bases agree with TRBD1. Germline V gene lookup returns CDR1 KGHSH and CDR2 LQKENI. The CDR3 is 14 residues long. After removal of 3 bases from V and 8 bases from J, the junction contained 4 bases not matched to a gene. As DNA, the CDR3 is TGTGCCAGCTCACCTAGGACAGGGGGGGAGCCCCAGCATTTT. Protein product: CASSPRTGGEPQHF. Full variable domain (rest looked up from reference TRBV18 and TRBJ1-5): NAGVMQNPRHLVRRRGQEARLRCSPMKGHSHVYWYRQLPEEGLKFMVYLQKENIIDESGMPKERFSAEFPKEGPSILRIQQVVRGDSAAYFCASSPRTGGEPQHFGDGTRLSIL.

This clone was detected a few times. The chain is built from TRBV6-1 and TRBJ1-4; D is uncertain. Deletions cut 0 bases from V and 11 bases from J, with 13 bases between. Germline lookup yields CDR1 MNHNS and CDR2 SASEGT. This CDR3 is 14 amino acids long. CDR3 in DNA: TGTGCCAGCAGTGAAGCGGAAGGGAGAGCGAAACTGTTTTTT. Residues: CASSEAEGRAKLFF.

This sequence joins TRBV7-9 and TRBJ2-5; 11 bases agree with TRBD2. Germline trimming cut 0 bases from V and 2 bases from J; bases unmatched to any gene: 5. The CDR3 is made up of 17 amino acids. CDR1 and CDR2 (germline): SEHNR, FQNEAQ (reference sequence). The CDR3 sequence: CASSLAASGRRQETQYF. The CDR3 DNA reads as TGTGCCAGCAGCTTAGCCGCTAGCGGGAGGAGGCAAGAGACCCAGTACTTC.